The 14 T cell receptor beta chains reported below all come from one sample, sequenced in a study of T cells in Graves' hyperthyroidism and ophthalmopathy. Researchers took RNA transcripts and amplified the TCR beta CDR3 regions from them. Primed by the HTBI set, a first-round RT-PCR was run on the TCR CDR3. TCRdb ran MiXCR on the multiplex PCR reads and lists one entry per CDR3 protein. Of hundreds of thousands of distinct CDR3 sequences detected, about 15% appear once; the ten largest clones hold approximately 60%. The sample was blood. These receptors originate from a woman aged 60 to 75 with Graves' ophthalmopathy.

The chain has TRBV19 and TRBJ1-1; perhaps TRBD1 as D (5 bases). With 1 base removed from V and 7 bases from J, the gap between germline ends came to 10 bases. The CDR3 has 13 amino acids. Germline values: CDR1 LNHDA, CDR2 SQIVND (reference sequence). The CDR3 is CASSIVQGDEAFF. The CDR3 DNA sequence: TGTGCCAGTAGTATAGTTCAAGGGGATGAAGCTTTCTTT.

This clonotype was detected ten times or more. The chain carries TRBV18 and TRBJ2-7; D is uncertain. The CDR3 is made up of 13 amino acids. The germline CDR1 and CDR2 sequences are KGHSH and LQKENI. V gave up 5 bases and J gave up 0 bases, with 8 bases separating them. The CDR3 sequence: CASSSDGSYEQYF. As DNA, the CDR3 is TGTGCCAGCTCATCGGACGGCTCCTACGAGCAGTACTTC.

The chain recombines TRBV28 with TRBJ1-5, with no clear D. Trimming took off 5 bases at V and 0 bases at J, with 8 bases between the two ends. The CDR3 has 14 residues. Looked up from germline, CDR1 is MDHEN and CDR2 is SYDVKM. CDR3 protein: CASSRYNSNQPQHF. The DNA for the CDR3 is TGTGCCAGCAGTCGATACAATAGCAATCAGCCCCAGCATTTT.

V and J are TRBV3-1 and TRBJ2-5, with D maybe TRBD1 (6 bases). Germline CDR1 is LGHDT and CDR2 is YNNKEL (reference sequence). V was pared by 3 bases and J by 0 bases, with 14 bases between. This CDR3 region has 16 residues. In nucleotides, the CDR3 is TGTGCCAGCAGCCACGCCGGGACACCGTACCAAGAGACCCAGTACTTC. Protein product: CASSHAGTPYQETQYF.

In its sample, this clonotype was seen a few times. The chain uses TRBV12-3 or TRBV12-4 and TRBJ1-5, with D perhaps matching TRBD1 (6 bases). Between the trimmed V and J ends, which lost 6 bases and 0 bases, there was a span of 12 bases. The CDR3 totals 15 residues. CDR3 region: CASRVAGVSNQPQHF. In nucleotides, the CDR3 is TGTGCCAGCAGAGTTGCAGGGGTTAGCAATCAGCCCCAGCATTTT.

V is TRBV6-2 or TRBV6-3 and J is TRBJ2-3, with D hard to call. Trimming took 6 bases from V and 2 from J, leaving 15 bases between them. Germline lookup yields CDR1 MNHEY and CDR2 SVGEGT. This CDR3 has 15 amino acids. The CDR3 loop is CASSTAVWDTDTQYF. CDR3 DNA: TGTGCCAGCAGCACCGCCGTTTGGGACACAGATACGCAGTATTTT.

In this sample, this clonotype turned up many times. The genes are TRBV11-2 and TRBJ2-7; TRBD2 agrees at 11 bases. J gave up 0 bases and V 5 bases, and 9 bases lay outside the gene matches. The CDR3 length is 17 residues. The germline V gene has CDR1 SGHAT and CDR2 FQNNGV. The CDR3 DNA follows: TGTGCCAGCAGCAAGCACGGGACTAGCGGACTCTCCTACGAGCAGTACTTC. Its translation is CASSKHGTSGLSYEQYF.

This clonotype is a singleton in its sample. This could be a read error, since a much larger clone is one nucleotide away. This rearrangement joins TRBV9 to TRBJ1-5, with unresolved D. The CDR3 has 15 amino acids. V was pared by 0 bases and J by 2 bases, with 9 bases between. CDR1 is SGDLS, CDR2 YYNGEE, per germline. The CDR3 DNA reads TGTGCCAGCAGCGTAGAGGTGGGAGGCAATCAGCCCCAGCATTTT. It yields the protein CASSVEVGGNQPQHF.

This chain uses TRBV7-9 with TRBJ2-1; tentatively, D is TRBD1 (5 bases). Trimming shortened V by 5 bases and J by 10 bases, and 18 bases separated the two germline ends. The V gene's germline CDR1 is SEHNR and CDR2 FQNEAQ (reference sequence). CDR3 length: 14 amino acids. The DNA of the CDR3 is TGTGCCAGCAGCCCTATAAGTATGGGGCTGGAGCAGTTCTTC. Translated, it gives CASSPISMGLEQFF.

This clonotype showed up just a few times. The chain links TRBV7-2 to TRBJ2-5; D gene ambiguous. Germline lookup yields CDR1 SGHTA and CDR2 FQGNSA. CDR3 length equals 13 residues. The V end was cut by 8 bases, the J end by 4 bases, with 14 bases between. For the CDR3, the DNA is TGTGCCAGCTGTCTAGACATGGGAGAGACCCAGTACTTC. It specifies CASCLDMGETQYF.

The sample holds a few counts of this clonotype. The junction departs from the called germline gene at one end, perhaps through a read error. V usage is TRBV2 and J usage is TRBJ1-2; perhaps TRBD1 as D (6 bases). The CDR3 is 15 residues long. The V gene's germline CDR1 is SNHLY and CDR2 FYNNEI. CDR3 nucleotide sequence: TGTGCCAGCAGGGAAAGGGGGAACGTCCACTATGGCTACATCTTC. Encoded protein: CASRERGNVHYGYIF. Complete variable domain (other parts from reference TRBV2 and TRBJ1-2): EPEVTQTPSHQVTQMGQEVILRCVPISNHLYFYWYRQILGQKVEFLVSFYNNEISEKSEIFDDQFSVERPDGSNFTLKIRSTKLEDSAMYFCASRERGNVHYGYIFGSGTRLTVV.

Comments on this clonotype: Just one base apart from a much larger clone, this may be a read error. The chain uses TRBV5-1 and TRBJ2-6; D remains unclear. Germline assignment: CDR1 SGHRS and CDR2 YFSETQ. This CDR3 has 17 amino acids. Here the CDR3 DNA reads TGCGTCAGCAGCTTGGCTAAGGGTGCGTTCGGGGCCAACGTCCTGACTTTC. Translated: CVSSLAKGAFGANVLTF.

This clonotype was seen repeatedly, ten times or more. The CDR3 spells CASSQSTSTEAFF. The CDR3 DNA is TGTGCCAGCAGCCAATCTACTTCCACTGAAGCTTTCTTT. The gene calls are TRBV16 and TRBJ1-1; unclear D gene. Trimming removed 0 bases from V and 4 bases from J, with 6 bases in between. From germline, CDR1 is KGHSY and CDR2 FQNENV. The CDR3 runs 13 residues.

There are many counts of this clonotype. The V gene is TRBV27, the J gene TRBJ2-1; D gene unclear. This CDR3 has 17 residues. Trimming cost V 5 bases and J 5 bases, with 22 bases left between them. Germline lookup yields CDR1 MNHEY and CDR2 SMNVEV (reference sequence). For the CDR3, the DNA is TGTGCCAGCAGTCCGCTGACTGGGGTCGGGTGGAACAATGAGCAGTTCTTC. Translating gives CASSPLTGVGWNNEQFF.